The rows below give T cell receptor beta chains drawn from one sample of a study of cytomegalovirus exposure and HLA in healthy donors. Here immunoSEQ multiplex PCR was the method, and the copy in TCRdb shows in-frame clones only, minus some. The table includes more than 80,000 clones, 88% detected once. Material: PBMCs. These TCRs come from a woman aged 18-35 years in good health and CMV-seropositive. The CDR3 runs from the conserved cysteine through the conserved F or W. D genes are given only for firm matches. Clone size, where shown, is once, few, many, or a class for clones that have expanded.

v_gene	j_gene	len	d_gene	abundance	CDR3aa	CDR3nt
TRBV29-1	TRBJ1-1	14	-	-	CRVEGTPEGTEAFF	TGCAGAGTTGAAGGGACACCGGAAGGGACTGAAGCTTTCTTT
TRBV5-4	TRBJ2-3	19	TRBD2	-	CASSSLTGTSGDKTDTQYF	TGTGCCAGCAGCTCATTAACCGGGACTAGCGGGGATAAAACAGATACGCAGTATTTT
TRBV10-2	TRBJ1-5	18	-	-	CASSESRVGDLSNQPQHF	TGCGCCAGCAGTGAGTCGAGGGTAGGAGATCTTAGCAATCAGCCCCAGCATTTT
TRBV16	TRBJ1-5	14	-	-	CASSLGGQNQPQHF	TGTGCCAGCAGCCTCGGAGGCCAAAATCAGCCCCAGCATTTT
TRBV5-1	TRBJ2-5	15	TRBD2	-	CASSFSGGVSQTQYF	TGCGCCAGCAGCTTTAGCGGGGGGGTGTCGCAGACCCAGTACTTC
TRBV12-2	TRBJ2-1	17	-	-	CASRLAPLAGEYNEQFF	TGTGCAAGTCGCTTAGCCCCTTTAGCGGGGGAGTACAATGAGCAGTTCTTC
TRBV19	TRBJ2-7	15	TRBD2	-	CASSTSSGRTYEQYF	TGTGCCAGTAGTACCTCTAGCGGGCGAACCTACGAGCAGTACTTC
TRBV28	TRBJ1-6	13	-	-	CASSFQGNSPLHF	TGTGCCAGCAGTTTCCAGGGAAACTCACCCCTCCACTTT
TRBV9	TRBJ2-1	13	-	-	CASSVASSNEQFF	TGTGCCAGCAGCGTCGCCAGTTCCAATGAGCAGTTCTTC
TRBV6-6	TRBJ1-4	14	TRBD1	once	CASSIGDRGEKLFF	TGTGCCAGCAGCATCGGGGACAGGGGTGAAAAACTGTTTTTT
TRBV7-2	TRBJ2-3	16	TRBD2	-	CASSYHLGGSTDTQYF	TGTGCCAGCAGTTACCACCTGGGGGGGTCCACAGATACGCAGTATTTT
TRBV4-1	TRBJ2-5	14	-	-	CASSQDSSQETQYF	TGCGCCAGCAGCCAAGATTCCAGCCAAGAGACCCAGTACTTC
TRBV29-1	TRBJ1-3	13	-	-	CSVESGLGNTIYF	TGCAGCGTTGAATCAGGCCTCGGAAACACCATATATTTT
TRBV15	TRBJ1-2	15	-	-	CATSRDWRGNYGYTF	TGTGCCACCAGCAGAGATTGGAGGGGTAACTATGGCTACACCTTC
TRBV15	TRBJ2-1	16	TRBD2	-	CATSLPGGGFANEQFF	TGTGCCACCAGCCTCCCCGGGGGGGGTTTCGCCAATGAGCAGTTCTTC
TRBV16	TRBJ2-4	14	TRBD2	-	CASSRERGFNIQYF	TGTGCCAGCAGCCGGGAGCGGGGGTTTAACATTCAGTACTTC
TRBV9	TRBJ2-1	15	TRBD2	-	CASSPSGGVYNEQFF	TGTGCCAGCAGCCCGAGCGGGGGTGTTTACAATGAGCAGTTCTTC
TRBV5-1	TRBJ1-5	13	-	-	CASSRVPNQPQHF	TGCGCCAGCAGCCGGGTCCCCAATCAGCCCCAGCATTTT
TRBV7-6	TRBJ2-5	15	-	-	CASSSGQGSGPRFHF	TGTGCCAGCAGCTCGGGCCAGGGCTCTGGGCCCCGATTCCACTTC
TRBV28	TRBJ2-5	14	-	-	CASSPWDTQETQYF	TGTGCCAGCAGTCCCTGGGACACCCAAGAGACCCAGTACTTC